Each of the 7 T cell receptor beta chains below was sequenced from the same sample in a study of CD8 T cells in Susac syndrome. The RNA input was roughly 0.45 to 1 ug, and it was reverse transcribed with random hexamers. Each CDR3 protein gets one entry after TCRdb re-called the immunoSEQ multiplex PCR reads with MiXCR. The repertoire holds some 150,000 distinct CDR3 sequences, with approximately 93% as singletons. Sequencing input: CD8+ T cells from PBMCs. These receptors originate from a human donor in good health.

In DNA, the CDR3 is TGTGCCAGCAGCGTAGGGTCAGGGGGCGAGCAGTACTTC. Amino acid sequence: CASSVGSGGEQYF. The V gene is TRBV9, the J gene TRBJ2-7; the match to TRBD1 covers 7 bases. CDR1 SGDLS and CDR2 YYNGEE come from the germline V gene. Unmatched junction bases numbered 3, after V lost 0 bases and J lost 6 bases. There are 13 residues in the CDR3. Full variable domain (outside the CDR3, taken from reference TRBV9 and TRBJ2-7): DSGVTQTPKHLITATGQRVTLRCSPRSGDLSVYWYQQSLDQGLQFLIQYYNGEERAKGNILERFSAQQFPDLHSELNLSSLELGDSALYFCASSVGSGGEQYFGPGTRLTVT.

The chain has TRBV25-1 and TRBJ1-1, with D possibly matching TRBD1 (6 bases). V lost 2 bases to trimming and J lost 1 base, with 11 bases between them. Germline V gene lookup returns CDR1 MGHDK and CDR2 SYGVNS. The CDR3 consists of 15 residues. The CDR3 reads CASSEARGGNTEAFF. CDR3 DNA sequence: TGTGCCAGCAGTGAAGCCCGAGGGGGGAACACTGAAGCTTTCTTT.

The chain joins TRBV20-1 to TRBJ2-4, with D perhaps matching TRBD2 (6 bases). Germline V gene data show CDR1 as DFQATT and CDR2 as SNEGSKA (reference sequence). This CDR3 has 15 amino acids. Trimming shortened V by 1 base and J by 1 base, and 11 bases separated the two germline ends. Here the CDR3 reads CSARASGSAKNIQYF. In DNA, the CDR3 is TGCAGTGCTAGAGCGTCCGGGAGTGCCAAAAACATTCAGTACTTC.

The chain employs TRBV9 and TRBJ2-5, with 8 bases fitting TRBD1. The CDR3 contains 16 residues. J gave up 5 bases and V 4 bases, and 13 bases lay outside the gene matches. Germline-derived CDR1 and CDR2 are SGDLS and YYNGEE. The CDR3 loop reads CASSPMDRAGWETQYF. CDR3 nucleotides: TGTGCCAGCAGCCCAATGGACAGGGCGGGGTGGGAGACCCAGTACTTC.

DNA of the CDR3: TGTGCCAGCAGCCTTAGCGGGACAGACTACGAGCAGTACTTC. It yields the protein CASSLSGTDYEQYF. The chain employs TRBV3-1 and TRBJ2-7, with a weak D call TRBD2 (8 bases). CDR1 is LGHDT and CDR2 is YNNKEL in the germline V gene (reference sequence). V dropped 4 bases and J dropped 3 bases, with 13 bases sitting between them. This CDR3 has 14 residues.

The chain has TRBV7-3 and TRBJ2-3; tentatively, D is TRBD2 (5 bases). Germline V lookup: CDR1 SGHTA, CDR2 FQGTGA. Trimming shortened V by 5 bases and J by 0 bases, and 12 bases separated the two germline ends. This CDR3 has 15 amino acids. In nucleotides, the CDR3 is TGTGCCAGCAGCCGAAGCGGTACTAGCACAGATACGCAGTATTTT. Protein product: CASSRSGTSTDTQYF.

The gene calls are TRBV29-1 and TRBJ2-5, with D perhaps being TRBD1 or TRBD2 (5 bases each). CDR3 length equals 15 residues. Trimming took 7 bases from V and 2 from J, leaving 20 bases between them. Germline values: CDR1 SQVTM, CDR2 ANQGSEA. CDR3 coding DNA: TGCAGCGCCGAGGGGTGGCTAGTCGAGCAAGAGACCCAGTACTTC. It specifies CSAEGWLVEQETQYF.